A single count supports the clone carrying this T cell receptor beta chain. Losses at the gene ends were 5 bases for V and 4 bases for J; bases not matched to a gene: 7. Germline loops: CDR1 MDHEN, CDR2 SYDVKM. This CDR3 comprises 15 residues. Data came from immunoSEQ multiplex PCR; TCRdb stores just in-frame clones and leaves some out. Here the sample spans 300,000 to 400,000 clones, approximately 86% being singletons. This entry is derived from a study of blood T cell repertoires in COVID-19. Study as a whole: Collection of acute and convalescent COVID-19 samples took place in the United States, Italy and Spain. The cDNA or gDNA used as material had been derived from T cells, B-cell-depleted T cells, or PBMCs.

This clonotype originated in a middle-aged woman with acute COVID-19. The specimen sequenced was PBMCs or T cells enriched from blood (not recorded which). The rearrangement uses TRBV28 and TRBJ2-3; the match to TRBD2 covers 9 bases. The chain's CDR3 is CASSISGGGSDTQYF. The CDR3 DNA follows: TGTGCCAGCAGTATTAGCGGGGGAGGGTCAGATACGCAGTATTTT.